Sequencing of this T cell receptor beta chain was carried out in a study of regulatory T cells in long-lasting Graves disease. Described time point: newly diagnosed GD, antithyroid drugs for less than 3 months. The TCR library was prepared using RNA isolated from PBMCs. Patients were from an endocrinology department in Xi'an, China. Combining iRepertoire HTBI primers with Arm-PCR of CDR3 regions, the authors built TCR beta libraries. TCRdb recomputed calls from the multiplex PCR reads with MiXCR, one row per CDR3 protein. The sample carries 520,000 or so distinct CDR3 sequences, more than 10% recorded once. This clonotype was seen repeatedly, ten times or more. This sample also belongs to another study, concerning T cells in Graves' hyperthyroidism and ophthalmopathy.

The clonotype was recovered from a woman aged 25 to 39 with Graves disease. The sequencing used peripheral blood mononuclear cells (PBMCs), collected at new diagnosis, from a patient treated with antithyroid drugs.

This CDR3 is CSAWGGPYNEQFF. The CDR3 region has the DNA TGCAGTGCTTGGGGGGGCCCCTACAATGAGCAGTTCTTC. V usage is TRBV20-1 and J usage is TRBJ2-1; weak D call: TRBD2 (7 bases). CDR3 size: 13 residues. Germline CDR1 and CDR2: DFQATT and SNEGSKA (reference sequence). Trimming left V 5 bases short and J 2 bases short, with 10 bases between.